This passage covers 10 T cell receptor beta chains from one sample sequenced in a study of early T cells in non-severe SARS-CoV-2 infection (dated by TCRdb to the early 2020s). Libraries were constructed by 5' RACE. TCRdb lists the instrument as NextSeq 500. TCRdb reworked the public reads: Q25 trimming with fastp, MiXCR clone assembly, productive beta chains retained. Every CDR3 protein is listed once, alongside the most common genes and DNA of its rows. Across this sample there are 50,000 to 75,000 distinct CDR3 sequences, with roughly 5.7% seen only once. The top ten constitute 3% to 3.5% of the sample. Here the sequenced sample was whole blood, taken at baseline. Receptors were obtained from an adult who was a healthcare worker with PCR-confirmed SARS-CoV-2 infection or an uninfected control (not recorded which).

This clonotype was recorded many times. The rearrangement joins TRBV20-1 to TRBJ2-7; 8 positions agree with TRBD1. The CDR3 has 15 residues. Germline assignment: CDR1 DFQATT and CDR2 SNEGSKA (reference sequence). With 1 base clipped from V and 2 bases from J, the junction kept 7 bases outside the gene matches. The CDR3: CSARVSRTGPYEQYF. The DNA of the CDR3 is TGCAGTGCTAGAGTAAGTCGGACAGGGCCCTACGAGCAGTACTTC.

The chain has TRBV6-5 and TRBJ2-7; TRBD1 agrees at 8 bases. Trimming at V came to 5 bases and at J to 5 bases, leaving 17 bases not matched to a gene. Germline lookup yields CDR1 MNHEY and CDR2 SVGAGI. This CDR3 has 17 amino acids. The chain's CDR3 is CASSSDPPGQGENEQYF. The CDR3 DNA reads as TGTGCCAGCAGTAGCGATCCACCAGGACAGGGAGAAAACGAGCAGTACTTC.

At least ten counts were recorded for this clonotype. V and J are TRBV7-9 and TRBJ1-6; D may be TRBD1 (6 bases). Between the trimmed V and J ends, which lost 0 bases and 10 bases, there was a span of 16 bases. The CDR3 runs 16 residues. Germline V gene data show CDR1 as SEHNR and CDR2 as FQNEAQ (reference sequence). The chain's CDR3 is CASSLASRGRGSPLHF. The CDR3 DNA sequence: TGTGCCAGCAGCTTAGCGTCGCGCGGCAGGGGATCACCCCTCCACTTT.

This clonotype was recorded at least ten times. This sequence joins TRBV6-1 and TRBJ1-6; D gene unclear. The CDR3 contains 13 residues. The V gene lost 4 bases and the J gene lost 8 bases, with 9 bases spanning the gap. Germline V gives CDR1 MNHNS, CDR2 SASEGT. CDR3 DNA: TGTGCCAGCAGTGCCCGAACTGATTCACCCCTCCACTTT. This sequence encodes CASSARTDSPLHF.

This clonotype was counted at least ten times. V gene TRBV18 combines with J gene TRBJ2-5; D is possibly TRBD1 (6 bases). The V gene's germline CDR1 is KGHSH and CDR2 LQKENI. The CDR3 loop spans 13 amino acids. Trimming shortened V by 3 bases and J by 5 bases, and 10 bases separated the two germline ends. The CDR3 loop is CASSPPGDETQYF. In DNA form, the CDR3 reads TGTGCCAGCTCACCTCCAGGGGACGAGACCCAGTACTTC.

This clonotype was counted a few times. The V gene is TRBV6-4, the J gene TRBJ1-2, with D hard to call. The V end lost 5 bases, the J end lost 4 bases, and 11 bases lay between the germline ends. Per the germline V gene, CDR1 is MRHNA and CDR2 is SNTAGT. The CDR3 is made up of 13 amino acids. CDR3 sequence reads: CASSLDGSYGYTF. CDR3 sequence (DNA): TGTGCCAGCAGTCTTGACGGATCCTATGGCTACACCTTC.

This clonotype was recorded many times. The chain combines TRBV28 with TRBJ2-7; 9 bases map to TRBD2. CDR3 length equals 14 residues. V dropped 8 bases and J dropped 1; count of bases not matched to a gene: 6. Germline values: CDR1 MDHEN, CDR2 SYDVKM. CDR3 nucleotide sequence: TGTGCCAGCTTGACTAGCGGACAATCCTACGAGCAGTACTTC. Protein product: CASLTSGQSYEQYF.

This clonotype was counted a few times. The gene calls are TRBV28 and TRBJ2-5; no definite D call. The germline V gene has CDR1 MDHEN and CDR2 SYDVKM. Trimming stripped 2 bases from V and 2 bases from J, with 6 bases between. This CDR3 comprises 13 residues. The CDR3 reads CASSLPIQETQYF. The DNA for the CDR3 is TGTGCCAGCAGTTTACCCATACAAGAGACCCAGTACTTC.

This sequence joins TRBV6-6 and TRBJ1-5; D call uncertain. This CDR3 is 18 amino acids long. Germline assignment: CDR1 MNHNY and CDR2 SVGAGI (reference sequence). The V end lost 0 bases, the J end lost 0 bases, and 15 bases lay between the germline ends. CDR3 protein: CASSYSRRMAYSNQPQHF. The CDR3 DNA is TGTGCCAGCAGTTACTCGCGCCGGATGGCTTATAGCAATCAGCCCCAGCATTTT.

By proportion, this clonotype is medium-sized. The chain uses TRBV6-4 and TRBJ1-1, with 8 bases identical to TRBD1. This CDR3 has 14 amino acids. Looked up from germline, CDR1 is MRHNA and CDR2 is SNTAGT. V was pared by 6 bases and J by 1 base, with 4 bases of the junction left unmatched. The CDR3, as DNA: TGTGCCAGCAGGCCGGGACAGGAGAACACTGAAGCTTTCTTT. Protein: CASRPGQENTEAFF.